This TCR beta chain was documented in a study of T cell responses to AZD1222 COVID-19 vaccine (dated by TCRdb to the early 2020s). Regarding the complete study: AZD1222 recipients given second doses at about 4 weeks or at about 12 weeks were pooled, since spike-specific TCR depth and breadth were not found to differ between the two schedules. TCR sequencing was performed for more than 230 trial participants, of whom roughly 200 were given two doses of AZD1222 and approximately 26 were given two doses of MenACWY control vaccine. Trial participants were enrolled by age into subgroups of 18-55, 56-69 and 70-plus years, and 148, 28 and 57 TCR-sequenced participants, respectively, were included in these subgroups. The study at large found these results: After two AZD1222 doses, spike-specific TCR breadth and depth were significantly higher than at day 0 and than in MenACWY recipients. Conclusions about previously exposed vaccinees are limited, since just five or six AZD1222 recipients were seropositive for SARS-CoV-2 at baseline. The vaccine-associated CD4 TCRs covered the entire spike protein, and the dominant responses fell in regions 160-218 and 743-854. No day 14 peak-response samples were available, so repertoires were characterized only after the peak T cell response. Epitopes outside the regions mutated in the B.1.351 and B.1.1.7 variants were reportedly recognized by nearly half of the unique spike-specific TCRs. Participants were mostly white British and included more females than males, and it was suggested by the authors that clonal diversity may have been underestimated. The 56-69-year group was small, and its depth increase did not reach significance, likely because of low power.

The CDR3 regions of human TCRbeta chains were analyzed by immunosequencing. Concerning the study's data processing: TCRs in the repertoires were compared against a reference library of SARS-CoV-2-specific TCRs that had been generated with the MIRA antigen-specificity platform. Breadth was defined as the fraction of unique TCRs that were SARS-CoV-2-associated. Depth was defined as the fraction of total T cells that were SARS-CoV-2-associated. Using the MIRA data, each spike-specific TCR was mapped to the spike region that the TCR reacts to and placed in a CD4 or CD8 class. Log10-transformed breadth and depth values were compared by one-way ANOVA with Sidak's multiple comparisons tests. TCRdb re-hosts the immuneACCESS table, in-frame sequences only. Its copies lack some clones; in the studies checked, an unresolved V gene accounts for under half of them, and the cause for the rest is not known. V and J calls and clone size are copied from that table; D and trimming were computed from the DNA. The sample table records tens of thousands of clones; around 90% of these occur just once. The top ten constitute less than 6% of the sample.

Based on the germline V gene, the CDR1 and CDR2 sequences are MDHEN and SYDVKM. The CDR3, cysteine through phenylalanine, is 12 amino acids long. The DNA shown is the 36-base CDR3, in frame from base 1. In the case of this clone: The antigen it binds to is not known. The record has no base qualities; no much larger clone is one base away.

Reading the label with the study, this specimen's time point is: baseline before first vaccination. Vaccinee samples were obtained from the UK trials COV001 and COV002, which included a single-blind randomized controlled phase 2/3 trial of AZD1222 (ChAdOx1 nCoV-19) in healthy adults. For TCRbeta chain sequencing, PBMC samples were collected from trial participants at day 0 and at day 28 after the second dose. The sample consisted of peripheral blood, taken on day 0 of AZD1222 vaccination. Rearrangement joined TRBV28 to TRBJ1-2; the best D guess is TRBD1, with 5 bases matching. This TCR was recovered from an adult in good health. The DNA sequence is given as TGTGCTGCGTCTAGGGGTAACTATGGCTACACCTTC. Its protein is CAASRGNYGYTF.